The entry that follows covers one T cell receptor beta chain sequence. Its matching antigen is unknown. Healthy and HIV-negative, the adult donors had no recent acute infections or vaccinations. The study drew all its donors from Caucasian adults living in Nashville, Tennessee. CDR1 and CDR2 (germline): SEHNR, FQNEAQ (reference sequence). The junction had 7 bases not matched to a gene; V was cut back by 5 bases and J by 0 bases. CDR3 length equals 16 residues. These data come from a study of shared clonotypes between healthy human individuals. Findings of the study overall: Incompleteness in sorted-subset sequencing, despite large depth, was shown by rarefaction. Naive CD4 clonotype sharing across a few donors was about 5%.

Method: immunoSEQ multiplex PCR; TCRdb's copy keeps in-frame clones and lacks some. The sample carries fewer than 2.5 million clones, more than 85% recorded once. Material for sequencing was naive CD4+ T cells from PBMCs. As for subset: CD45RA+ positively selected. The receptor was isolated from a man younger than 35 in good health. Some clones in this sample may be carry-over from other donors' samples. The V call is TRBV7-9, the J call TRBJ2-1; 7 nucleotides line up with TRBD1. The CDR3 is CASSLRRGISYNEQFF. The CDR3 nucleotides are TGTGCCAGCAGCCTCCGCAGGGGGATCTCCTACAATGAGCAGTTCTTC. Drawing the rest from reference TRBV7-9 and TRBJ2-1, the complete variable domain is DTGVSQNPRHKITKRGQNVTFRCDPISEHNRLYWYRQTLGQGPEFLTYFQNEAQLEKSRLLSDRFSAERPKGSFSTLEIQRTEQGDSAMYLCASSLRRGISYNEQFFGPGTRLTVL.